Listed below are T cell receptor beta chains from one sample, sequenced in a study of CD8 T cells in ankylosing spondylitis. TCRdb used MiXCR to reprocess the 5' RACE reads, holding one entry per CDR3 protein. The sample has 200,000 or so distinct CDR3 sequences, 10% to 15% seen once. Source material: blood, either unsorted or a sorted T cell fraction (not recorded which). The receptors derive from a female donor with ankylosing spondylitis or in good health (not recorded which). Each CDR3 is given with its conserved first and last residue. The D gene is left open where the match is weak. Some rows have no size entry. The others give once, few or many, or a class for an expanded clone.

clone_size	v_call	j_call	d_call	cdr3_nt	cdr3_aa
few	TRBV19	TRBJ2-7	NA	TGTGCCAGTAGTATAAGGGCCGCGGGAAACGAGCAGTACTTC	CASSIRAAGNEQYF
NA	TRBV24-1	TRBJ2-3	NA	TGTGCCACCAGTGATTCTGGTCGTCCGAGCACAGATACGCAGTATTTT	CATSDSGRPSTDTQYF
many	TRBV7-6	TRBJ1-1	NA	TGTGCCAGCAGCCCGGGGGGTAACACTGAAGCTTTCTTT	CASSPGGNTEAFF
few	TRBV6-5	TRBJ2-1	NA	TGTGCCAGCAGTTTTCGGACACGTATTTCCTACAATGAGCAGTTCTTC	CASSFRTRISYNEQFF
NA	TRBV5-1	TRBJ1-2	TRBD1	TGCGCCAGCAGCGCCGACAGGGTAGGCTATGGCTACACCTTC	CASSADRVGYGYTF
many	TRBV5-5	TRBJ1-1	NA	TGTGCCAGCACCAGAAGGGGTGAGAGCACTGAAGCTTTCTTT	CASTRRGESTEAFF
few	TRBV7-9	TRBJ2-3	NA	TGTGCCAGCAGCTTGCGGGGTTATACGCAGTATTTT	CASSLRGYTQYF
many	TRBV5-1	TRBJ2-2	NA	TGCGCCAGCAGCTTAAGGGCGGACGGACTCAGGTCCGGGGAGCTGTTTTTT	CASSLRADGLRSGELFF
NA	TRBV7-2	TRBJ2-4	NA	TGTGCCAGCAGCGTTGACACAAGAGAAAACATTCAGTACTTC	CASSVDTRENIQYF
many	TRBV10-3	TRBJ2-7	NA	TGTGCCATCAGTACGGGGCAGGGCAGCTCCTACGAGCAGTACTTC	CAISTGQGSSYEQYF
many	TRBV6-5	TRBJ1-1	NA	TGTGCCAGCAGTTCCGGACTGCTGAACACTGAAGCTTTCTTT	CASSSGLLNTEAFF
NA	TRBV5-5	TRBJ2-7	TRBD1	TGTGCCAGCAGCTATCGACAGGGTCTCGAGCAGTACTTC	CASSYRQGLEQYF
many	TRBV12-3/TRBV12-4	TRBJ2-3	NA	TGTGCCAGCAGTTTATTGGGAGAGCAAGCAGATACGCAGTATTTT	CASSLLGEQADTQYF
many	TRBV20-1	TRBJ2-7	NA	TGCAGTGCAAGTAAGGGGGGTTCCTCCTACGAGCAGTACTTC	CSASKGGSSYEQYF
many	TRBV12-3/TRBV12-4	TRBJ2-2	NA	TGTGCCAGCAGTTTTGGGCGGGAGAACACCGGGGAGCTGTTTTTT	CASSFGRENTGELFF
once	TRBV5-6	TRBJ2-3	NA	TGTGCCAGCAGTGGCTCTAACACAGATACGCAGTATTTT	CASSGSNTDTQYF
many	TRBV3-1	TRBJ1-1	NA	TGTGCCAGCAGCTCCTTGGGGGAGCCTGAAGCTTTCTTT	CASSSLGEPEAFF
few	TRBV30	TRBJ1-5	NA	TGTGCCTGGAGCGCGAGGGTTGCGGCTAGCAATCAGCCCCAGCATTTT	CAWSARVAASNQPQHF
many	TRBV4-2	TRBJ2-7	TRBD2	TGTGCCAGCAGCCAAGATACTAGCGGGAGCTACGAGCAGTACTTC	CASSQDTSGSYEQYF
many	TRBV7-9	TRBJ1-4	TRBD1	TGTGCCAGCAGCCGCGGGACAGGGGAAAAACTGTTTTTT	CASSRGTGEKLFF
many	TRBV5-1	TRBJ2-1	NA	TGCGCCAGCAGCTTGCAGAGCTCCTACAATGAGCAGTTCTTC	CASSLQSSYNEQFF
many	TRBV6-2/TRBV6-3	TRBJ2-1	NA	TGTGCCAGCAGTTACCCGAGCAATGAGCAGTTCTTC	CASSYPSNEQFF
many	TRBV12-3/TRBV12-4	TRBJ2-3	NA	TGTGCCAGCAGACCGCCAGGACGAGGAGATACGCAGTATTTT	CASRPPGRGDTQYF
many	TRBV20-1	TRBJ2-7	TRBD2	TGCAGTGCTTTTTCGGGACTAGCGGAAGACTACGAGCAGTACTTC	CSAFSGLAEDYEQYF